The rows below give T cell receptor beta chains drawn from one sample of a study of glioma-infiltrating T cells after dendritic cell vaccination. Sequencing was performed with immunoSEQ multiplex PCR; in TCRdb, only in-frame clones are kept and a portion is missing. The data contain 90,000 to 100,000 clones, 79% of them seen just once; the ten biggest clones take up around 5.4%. Sequenced here: blood, sampled before dendritic cell vaccination. These TCRs come from a human donor with glioblastoma. Each CDR3 is given with its conserved first and last residue. The D gene is left open where the match is weak. Size tells how often a clone was seen (once, few, many) or the class of an expanded clone, and some rows leave it out.

J gene | V gene | D gene | clone size | CDR3 protein | CDR3 DNA
TRBJ1-2 | TRBV11-2 | . | once | CASSLSTGIYGYTF | TGTGCCAGCAGCTTATCTACGGGGATATATGGCTACACCTTC
TRBJ2-5 | TRBV2 | . | . | CASSEYRQETQYF | TGTGCCAGCAGTGAGTACAGGCAAGAGACCCAGTACTTC
TRBJ2-7 | TRBV6-5 | TRBD1 | . | CASRQQGRNEQYF | TGTGCCAGCAGACAACAGGGGCGCAACGAGCAGTACTTC
TRBJ2-7 | TRBV2 | TRBD1 | . | CARRDRGSYEQYF | TGTGCCAGAAGGGACAGGGGTTCCTACGAGCAGTACTTC
TRBJ1-3 | TRBV18 | TRBD1 | few | CASSPPEGAISGNTIYF | TGTGCCAGCTCACCACCGGAGGGGGCGATATCTGGAAACACCATATATTTT
TRBJ2-7 | TRBV6-6 | TRBD1 | . | CASSTTGPEQYF | TGTGCCAGCAGTACGACAGGGCCGGAGCAGTACTTC
TRBJ2-5 | TRBV19 | TRBD1 | . | CASSRTGLETQYF | TGTGCCAGTAGTAGGACAGGGCTTGAGACCCAGTACTTC
TRBJ1-1 | TRBV18 | TRBD1 | . | CASSPMGTENTEAFF | TGTGCCAGCTCACCAATGGGGACAGAGAACACTGAAGCTTTCTTT
TRBJ2-1 | TRBV9 | . | . | CASSVESGRGSEQFF | TGTGCCAGCAGCGTAGAATCTGGCAGGGGTTCTGAGCAGTTCTTC
TRBJ1-2 | TRBV18 | . | . | CASSPREGDPYGYTF | TGTGCCAGCTCACCCCGGGAGGGAGACCCCTATGGCTACACCTTC
TRBJ1-5 | TRBV18 | . | . | CASSPGVRQASNQPQHF | TGTGCCAGCTCACCTGGTGTTAGGCAGGCTAGCAATCAGCCCCAGCATTTT
TRBJ1-3 | TRBV6-5 | . | few | CASSHTDNSGNTIYF | TGTGCCAGCAGCCACACGGACAACTCTGGAAACACCATATATTTT
TRBJ2-1 | TRBV7-6 | . | . | CASSFGGPPLNEQFF | TGTGCCAGCAGCTTTGGCGGGCCACCCCTCAATGAGCAGTTCTTC
TRBJ2-7 | TRBV6-6 | . | once | CASSRDVYEQYF | TGTGCCAGCAGTCGGGATGTCTACGAGCAGTACTTC